This T cell receptor beta chain was recorded in a study of naive and memory T cell subsets. Study outcomes and limitations: From naive to CM, EM and EMRA, diversity decreased and Gini increased. Especially in CD8 cells, naive repertoires contained a few larger clonotypes, possibly CD45RA-re-expressing memory cells.

Two oligonucleotides, mixed equimolar, formed the beta constant-region primer covering TRBC1 and TRBC2. The ligated cDNA underwent four PCR rounds using SP2 and nested alpha and beta constant-region primers. TCRdb recomputed calls from the UMI-ligation and nested PCR reads with MiXCR, one row per CDR3 protein. The data hold over 130,000 distinct CDR3 sequences, with 15% to 25% observed a single time. Separate alpha and beta amplification began at the second PCR step. Cells stained for CD3, CD4, CD8, CD45RA, CD27 and viability were sorted into four CD45RA/CD27 subsets. A remark on this clonotype: Its antigen is not known.

The CDR3 covers 13 residues. V lost 2 bases to trimming and J lost 0 bases, with 4 bases between them. Germline values: CDR1 LGHNA, CDR2 YSLEER. The clonotype was recovered from a human donor in good health. What was sequenced was naive CD8+ T cells from blood. V usage is TRBV4-3 and J usage is TRBJ1-1; no clear D gene. The CDR3 DNA follows: TGCGCCAGCAGCCAACAAATGAACACTGAAGCTTTCTTT. Protein: CASSQQMNTEAFF.